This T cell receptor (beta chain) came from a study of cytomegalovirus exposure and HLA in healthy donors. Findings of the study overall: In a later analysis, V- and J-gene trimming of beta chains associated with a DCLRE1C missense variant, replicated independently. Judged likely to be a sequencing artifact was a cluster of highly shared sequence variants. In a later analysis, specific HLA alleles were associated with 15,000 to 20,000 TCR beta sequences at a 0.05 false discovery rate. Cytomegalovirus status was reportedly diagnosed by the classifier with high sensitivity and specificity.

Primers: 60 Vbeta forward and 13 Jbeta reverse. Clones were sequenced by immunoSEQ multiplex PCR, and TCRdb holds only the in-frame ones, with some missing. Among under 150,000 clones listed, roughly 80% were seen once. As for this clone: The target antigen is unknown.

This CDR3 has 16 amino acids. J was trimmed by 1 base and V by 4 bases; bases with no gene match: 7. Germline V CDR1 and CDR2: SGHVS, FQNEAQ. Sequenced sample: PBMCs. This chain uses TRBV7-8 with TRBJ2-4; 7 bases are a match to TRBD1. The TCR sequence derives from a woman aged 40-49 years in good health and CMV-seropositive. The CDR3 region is CASSSNRGSAKNIQYF. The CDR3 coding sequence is TGTGCCAGCAGCTCAAACAGGGGCAGCGCCAAAAACATTCAGTACTTC.